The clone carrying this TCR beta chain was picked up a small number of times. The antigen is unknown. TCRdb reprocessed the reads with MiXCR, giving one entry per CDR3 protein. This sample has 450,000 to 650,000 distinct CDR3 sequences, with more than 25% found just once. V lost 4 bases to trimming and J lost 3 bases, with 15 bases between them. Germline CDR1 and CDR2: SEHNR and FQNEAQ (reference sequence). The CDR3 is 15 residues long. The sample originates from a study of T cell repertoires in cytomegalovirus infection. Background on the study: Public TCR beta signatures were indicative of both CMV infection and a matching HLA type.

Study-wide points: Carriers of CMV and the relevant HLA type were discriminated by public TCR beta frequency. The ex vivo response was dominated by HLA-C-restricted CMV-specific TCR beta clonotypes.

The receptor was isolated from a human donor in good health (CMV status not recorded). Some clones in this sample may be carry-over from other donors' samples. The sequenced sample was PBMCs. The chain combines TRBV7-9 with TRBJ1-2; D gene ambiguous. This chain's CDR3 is CASSSPDSLYYGYTF. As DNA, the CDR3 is TGTGCCAGCAGCTCGCCCGACTCTTTATACTATGGCTACACCTTC.